This T cell receptor beta chain was observed in a study of T cells after yellow fever vaccination. Germline-derived CDR1 and CDR2 are DFQATT and SNEGSKA (reference sequence). V lost 0 bases, J lost 2 bases, and 6 bases lay in between. The CDR3 covers 13 residues. Each CDR3 protein gets one entry after TCRdb re-called the 5' RACE reads with MiXCR. The sample lists 450,000 to 650,000 distinct CDR3 sequences; roughly 22% were seen once. This clonotype has a count of ten or more. The sequencing here drew on PBMCs, taken around 3 weeks after the first yellow fever vaccination. The TCR was taken from a man aged 18 to 30 who received the YFV17D yellow fever vaccine. The chain is built from TRBV20-1 and TRBJ2-3; no definite D call. The CDR3 loop is CSAREVYTDTQYF. In DNA, the CDR3 is TGCAGTGCTAGAGAGGTGTACACAGATACGCAGTATTTT.